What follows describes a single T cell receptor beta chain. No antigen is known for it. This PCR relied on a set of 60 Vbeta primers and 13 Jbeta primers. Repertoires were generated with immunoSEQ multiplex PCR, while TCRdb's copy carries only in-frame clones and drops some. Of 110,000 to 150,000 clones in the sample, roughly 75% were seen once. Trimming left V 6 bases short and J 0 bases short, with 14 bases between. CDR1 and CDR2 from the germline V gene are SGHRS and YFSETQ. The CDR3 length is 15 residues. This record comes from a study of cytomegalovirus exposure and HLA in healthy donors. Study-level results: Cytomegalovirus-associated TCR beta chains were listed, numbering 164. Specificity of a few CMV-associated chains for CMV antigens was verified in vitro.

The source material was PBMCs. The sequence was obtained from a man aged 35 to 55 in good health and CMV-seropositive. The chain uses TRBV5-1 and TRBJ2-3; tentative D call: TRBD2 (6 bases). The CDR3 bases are TGCGCCAGCAACCTAGCGTATCCTAGCACAGATACGCAGTATTTT. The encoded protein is CASNLAYPSTDTQYF.